This T cell receptor beta chain was identified in a study of T cell repertoires in cytomegalovirus infection. Study summary: In public TCR beta signatures, there were indications of both CMV infection and matching HLA type.

TCRdb reanalysed the reads using MiXCR and keeps one entry per CDR3 protein. The sample consists of some 320,000 distinct CDR3 sequences, more than 8% of them appearing once. The ends were cut back, 1 base at V and 0 bases at J, with 21 bases in the middle. This CDR3 spans 18 amino acids. Looked up from germline, CDR1 is DFQATT and CDR2 is SNEGSKA (reference sequence). As regards this clonotype: As yet, its antigen is unknown.

Points from the study as a whole: Cumulated frequencies of public TCR beta families served to identify carriers of CMV plus the relevant HLA. The ex vivo response showed dominance by HLA-C-restricted CMV-specific TCR beta clonotypes.

The clonotype was recovered from a human donor in good health (CMV status not recorded). Some clones in this sample may be carry-over from other donors' samples. The chain is built from TRBV20-1 and TRBJ1-1; TRBD1 might be the D (6 bases). Input material: PBMCs. The DNA for the CDR3 is TGCAGTGCTAGAGGCCATTCGGACAGAACAATTCTGAACACTGAAGCTTTCTTT. Translating it yields CSARGHSDRTILNTEAFF.